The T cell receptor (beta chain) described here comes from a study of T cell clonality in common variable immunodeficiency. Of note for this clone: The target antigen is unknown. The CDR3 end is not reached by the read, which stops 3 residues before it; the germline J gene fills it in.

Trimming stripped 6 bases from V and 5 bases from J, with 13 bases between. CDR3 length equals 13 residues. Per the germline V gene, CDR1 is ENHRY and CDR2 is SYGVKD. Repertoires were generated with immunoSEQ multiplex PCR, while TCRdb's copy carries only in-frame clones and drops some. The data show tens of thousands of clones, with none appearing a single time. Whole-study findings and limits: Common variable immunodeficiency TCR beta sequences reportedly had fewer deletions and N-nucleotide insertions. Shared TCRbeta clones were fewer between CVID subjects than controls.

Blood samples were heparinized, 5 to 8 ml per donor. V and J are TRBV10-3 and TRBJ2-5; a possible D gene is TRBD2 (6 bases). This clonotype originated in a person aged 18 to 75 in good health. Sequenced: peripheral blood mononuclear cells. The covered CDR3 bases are TGTGCCATCAGGGAGGAGGGCCGGGAGACC. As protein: CAIREEGRET. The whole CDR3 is CAIREEGRETQYF.